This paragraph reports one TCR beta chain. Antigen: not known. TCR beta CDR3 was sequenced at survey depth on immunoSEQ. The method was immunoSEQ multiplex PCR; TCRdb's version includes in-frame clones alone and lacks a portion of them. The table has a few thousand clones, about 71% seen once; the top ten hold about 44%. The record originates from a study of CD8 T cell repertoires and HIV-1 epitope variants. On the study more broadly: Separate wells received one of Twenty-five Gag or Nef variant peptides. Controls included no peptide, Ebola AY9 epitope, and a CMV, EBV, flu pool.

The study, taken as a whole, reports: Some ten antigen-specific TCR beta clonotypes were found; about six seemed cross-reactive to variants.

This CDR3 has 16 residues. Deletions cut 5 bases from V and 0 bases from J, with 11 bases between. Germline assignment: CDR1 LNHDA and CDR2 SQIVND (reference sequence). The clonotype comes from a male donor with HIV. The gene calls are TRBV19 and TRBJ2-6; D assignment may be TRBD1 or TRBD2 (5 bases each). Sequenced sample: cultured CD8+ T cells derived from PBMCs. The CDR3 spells CASSVGRYSGANVLTF. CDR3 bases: TGTGCCAGTAGTGTGGGACGCTACTCTGGGGCCAACGTCCTGACTTTC.